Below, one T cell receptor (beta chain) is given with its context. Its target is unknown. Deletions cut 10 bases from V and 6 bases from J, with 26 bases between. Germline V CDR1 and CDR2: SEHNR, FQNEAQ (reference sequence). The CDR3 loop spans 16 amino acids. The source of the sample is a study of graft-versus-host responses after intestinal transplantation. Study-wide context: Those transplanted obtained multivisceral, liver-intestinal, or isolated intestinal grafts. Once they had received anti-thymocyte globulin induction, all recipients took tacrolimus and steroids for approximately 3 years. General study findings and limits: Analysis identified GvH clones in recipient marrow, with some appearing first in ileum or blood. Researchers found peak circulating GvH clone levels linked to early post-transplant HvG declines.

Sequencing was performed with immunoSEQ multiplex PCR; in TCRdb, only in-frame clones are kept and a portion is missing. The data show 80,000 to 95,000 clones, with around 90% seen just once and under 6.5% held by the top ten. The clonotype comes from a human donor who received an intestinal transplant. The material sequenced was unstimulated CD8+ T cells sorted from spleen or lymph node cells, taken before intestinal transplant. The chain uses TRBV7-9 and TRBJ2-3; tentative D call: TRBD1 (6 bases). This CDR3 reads CAIPNPPGLTGDTQYF. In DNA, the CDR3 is TGTGCCATTCCAAACCCACCGGGGCTCACAGGGGATACGCAGTATTTT.